The sequence of this T cell receptor beta chain was determined in a study of blood T cell repertoires in COVID-19. Study-level background: Researchers got acute and convalescent COVID-19 samples from the United States, Italy and Spain.

Measured with immunoSEQ multiplex PCR; TCRdb has only the in-frame clones, and not every one. There are about 120,000 clones in the sample; approximately 81% occur only once, and under 45% lies in the top ten. The sequenced sample consisted of peripheral blood. The receptor comes from a man aged 40-55 years with active or convalescent COVID-19.

For the CDR3, the DNA is TGTGCTAGTGGCCGACAGGGCAAAGAGGAACTACCGATTTACGAGCAGTACTTC. Translation gives CASGRQGKEELPIYEQYF. This chain uses TRBV12-5 with TRBJ2-7; 7 nucleotides align to TRBD1. The CDR3 runs 18 residues. Trimming at V came to 6 bases and at J to 4 bases, leaving 21 bases not matched to a gene. Germline assignment: CDR1 LGHNT and CDR2 FRNRAP. Full variable domain (remainder filled in from reference TRBV12-5 and TRBJ2-7): DARVTQTPRHKVTEMGQEVTMRCQPILGHNTVFWYRQTMMQGLELLAYFRNRAPLDDSGMPKDRFSAEMPDATLATLKIQPSEPRDSAVYFCASGRQGKEELPIYEQYFGPGTRLTVT.